This TCR beta chain originates from a study of cytomegalovirus exposure and HLA in healthy donors. Details on this clone: The antigen remains unidentified.

Study outcomes and limitations: The listing of 150 to 200 TCR beta chains classed them as cytomegalovirus-associated. Reported results showed that the classifier diagnosed cytomegalovirus status with high specificity and sensitivity. Researchers reported that a few CMV-associated chains were confirmed in vitro as CMV antigen-specific.

TCRdb's table, derived via immunoSEQ multiplex PCR, lists solely in-frame clones and lacks some. The profile covers fewer than 350,000 clones, with over 75% appearing a single time and approximately 0.95% taken by the ten largest. It was the roughly 120-subject validation cohort, separate from the approximately 690-subject first cohort, to which the donors belonged. V lost 5 bases and J lost 3; bases outside the gene matches: 3. This CDR3 region has 14 residues. The germline V gene has CDR1 MNHNS and CDR2 SASEGT. The sample comprised PBMCs. V is TRBV6-1 and J is TRBJ2-7, with 11 bases lining up with TRBD2. The origin of this receptor is a woman aged 18-35 years in good health and CMV-seronegative. The DNA of the CDR3 is TGTGCCAGCAGTAAGGGACTAGCGGTCTACGAGCAGTACTTC. It is translated as CASSKGLAVYEQYF.